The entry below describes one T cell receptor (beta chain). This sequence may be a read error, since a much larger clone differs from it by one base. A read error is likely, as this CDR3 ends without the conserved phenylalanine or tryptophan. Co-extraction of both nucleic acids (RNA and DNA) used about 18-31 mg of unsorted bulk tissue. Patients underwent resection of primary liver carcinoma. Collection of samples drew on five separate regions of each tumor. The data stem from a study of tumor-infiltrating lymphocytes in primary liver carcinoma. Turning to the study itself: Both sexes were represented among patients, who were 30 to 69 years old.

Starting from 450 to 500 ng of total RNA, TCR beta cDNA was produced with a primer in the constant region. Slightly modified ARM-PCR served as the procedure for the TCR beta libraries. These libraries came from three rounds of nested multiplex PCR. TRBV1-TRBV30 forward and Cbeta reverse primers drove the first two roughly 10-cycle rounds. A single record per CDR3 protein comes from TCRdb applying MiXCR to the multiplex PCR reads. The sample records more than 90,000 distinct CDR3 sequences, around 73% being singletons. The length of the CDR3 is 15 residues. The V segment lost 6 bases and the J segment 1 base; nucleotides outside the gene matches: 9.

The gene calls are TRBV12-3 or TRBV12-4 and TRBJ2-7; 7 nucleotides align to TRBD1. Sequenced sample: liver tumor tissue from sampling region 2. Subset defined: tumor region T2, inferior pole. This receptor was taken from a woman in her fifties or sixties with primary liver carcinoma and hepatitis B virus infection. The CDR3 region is CASSSNRDRSYEQYL. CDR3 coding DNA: TGTGCCAGCAGCTCGAACCGGGACAGATCCTACGAGCAGTACTTA.